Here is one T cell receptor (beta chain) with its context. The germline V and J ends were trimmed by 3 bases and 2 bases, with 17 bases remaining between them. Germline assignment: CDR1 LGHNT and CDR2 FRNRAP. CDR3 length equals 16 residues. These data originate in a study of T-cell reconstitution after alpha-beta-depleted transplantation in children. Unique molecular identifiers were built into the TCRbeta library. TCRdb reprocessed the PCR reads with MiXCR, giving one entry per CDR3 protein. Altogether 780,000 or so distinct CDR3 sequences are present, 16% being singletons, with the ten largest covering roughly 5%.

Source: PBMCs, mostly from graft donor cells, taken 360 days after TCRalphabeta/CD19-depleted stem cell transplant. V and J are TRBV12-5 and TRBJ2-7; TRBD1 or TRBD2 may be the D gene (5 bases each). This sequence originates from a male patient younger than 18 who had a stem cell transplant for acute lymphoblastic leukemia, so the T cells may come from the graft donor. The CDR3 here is CASGLAGTHGAYEQYF. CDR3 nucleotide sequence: TGTGCTAGTGGTTTAGCCGGGACGCACGGCGCCTACGAGCAGTACTTC.